This is a list of T cell receptor beta chains from one sample in a study of vaccination and CD4 T cells after COVID-19. No antigen has been identified for these receptors. TCRdb passed the PCR reads through MiXCR, listing each CDR3 protein once. This table holds 7,000 or so distinct CDR3 sequences, approximately 30% found once. Sequencing was performed on CD4+ T cells from blood, cultured in vitro. The receptors derive from a human donor in good health. CDR3s include the opening cysteine and the closing phenylalanine or tryptophan. A D gene is named only where the DNA matches it firmly. Size tells how often a clone was seen (once, few, many) or the class of an expanded clone, and some rows leave it out.

cdr3_nt	cdr3_aa	v_call	d_call	clone_size	j_call
TGTGCCAGCAGCTTAAGGTCCCTTCCGGCGTCCTACAATGAGCAGTTCTTC	CASSLRSLPASYNEQFF	TRBV7-3	-	few	TRBJ2-1
TGTGCCAGTACAGACAGGGCGGTCAATCAGCCCCAGCATTTT	CASTDRAVNQPQHF	TRBV19	TRBD1	-	TRBJ1-5
TGCAGTGCTACCCCCAGGCGCGGGAGAAGACAAGAGACCCAGTACTTC	CSATPRRGRRQETQYF	TRBV20-1	TRBD2	-	TRBJ2-5
TGTGCCAGCACTCTAGCGGGAGGGGACGAGCAGTACTTC	CASTLAGGDEQYF	TRBV28	TRBD2	few	TRBJ2-7
TGTGCCAGCACCGACACAAGGGGGAGCTCCTACGAGCAGTACTTC	CASTDTRGSSYEQYF	TRBV6-2/TRBV6-3	-	-	TRBJ2-7
-	CASSLELAGGEQYFGPGTEAFF	TRBV7-2	-	-	TRBJ1-1
TGTGCCAGCAGTGGGGGACAGACTAGCACAGATACGCAGTATTTT	CASSGGQTSTDTQYF	TRBV6-1	TRBD1	-	TRBJ2-3
TGCAGTGCTAGAGATCAAGGTGGGCGGCCTTCCTACGAGCAGTACTTC	CSARDQGGRPSYEQYF	TRBV20-1	-	few	TRBJ2-7
TGTGCCAGCAGCCCCAGCGGGAGGGCCTACTACAATGAGCAGTTCTTC	CASSPSGRAYYNEQFF	TRBV7-2	TRBD2	-	TRBJ2-1
TGTGCCAGCCAATCGGGGGCATACCGCTACACCTTC	CASQSGAYRYTF	TRBV28	-	few	TRBJ1-2
TGTGCCAGCAGTTACAAGGGACAGTCCCGGGGGTATGGCTACACCTTC	CASSYKGQSRGYGYTF	TRBV6-5	TRBD1	medium-sized	TRBJ1-2
TGTGCCAGCAGTAATATCCAGCGGGAGAGGAATGAGCAGTTCTTC	CASSNIQRERNEQFF	TRBV28	TRBD2	-	TRBJ2-1
TGTGCCAGCAGCCAGTTAGCGGATACGAACACCGGGGAGCTGTTTTTT	CASSQLADTNTGELFF	TRBV4-2	-	once	TRBJ2-2
TGTGCCAGCAGTTTAGGGGGACTAGCGCACGAGCAGTACTTC	CASSLGGLAHEQYF	TRBV28	TRBD2	-	TRBJ2-7
TGTGCCATCAGGGACAGGGCTAACTATGGCTACACCTTC	CAIRDRANYGYTF	TRBV10-3	TRBD1	-	TRBJ1-2
TGTGCCAGCAAGTGGACTAGCGGGAGGGCCGGCACAGATACGCAGTATTTT	CASKWTSGRAGTDTQYF	TRBV6-1	TRBD2	-	TRBJ2-3
TGTGCCAGCAGTGTCGTGGAGGTGGGTACGCAGTATTTT	CASSVVEVGTQYF	TRBV25-1	-	-	TRBJ2-3
TGTGCCAGCAGTTACGGCGTAGCGGACAATGAGCAGTTCTTC	CASSYGVADNEQFF	TRBV6-5	-	-	TRBJ2-1
TGTGCCAGCAGACCTGGAATAAACTACGAGCAGTACTTC	CASRPGINYEQYF	TRBV6-1	-	-	TRBJ2-7
TGTGCCAGCAGCTTAGTCTTCAGTGAAGCTTTCTTT	CASSLVFSEAFF	TRBV11-2	-	medium-sized	TRBJ1-1
TGCAGTGCTAGAGATCAAGGGTCTAGCACAGATACGCAGTATTTT	CSARDQGSSTDTQYF	TRBV20-1	-	-	TRBJ2-3
TGCAGTGCCAAAAAGGGACGTAACACCGGGGAGCTGTTTTTT	CSAKKGRNTGELFF	TRBV20-1	-	few	TRBJ2-2
TGTGCCAGCAGTCCACCAAGCGGGAGGGGGTCCTACGAGCAGTACTTC	CASSPPSGRGSYEQYF	TRBV27	TRBD2	-	TRBJ2-7
TGTGCCAGCAGCTTGTCGCGAGGGAAGACCCAGTACTTC	CASSLSRGKTQYF	TRBV5-6	-	-	TRBJ2-5
TGTGCCACCAGCAGAGGACTCGCAACTAATGAAAAACTGTTTTTT	CATSRGLATNEKLFF	TRBV15	-	few	TRBJ1-4
TGCAGTGCTCCACAGGGGGCTAGTCGACACACCATATATTTT	CSAPQGASRHTIYF	TRBV20-1	TRBD1	few	TRBJ1-3
TGTGCCAGCAGTGAACTGGGGACTAGCGGGACCGCCTACGAGCAGTACTTC	CASSELGTSGTAYEQYF	TRBV6-1	TRBD2	few	TRBJ2-7
TGCAGCGGGACTAGCACAGATACGCAGTATTTT	CSGTSTDTQYF	TRBV29-1	-	-	TRBJ2-3
TGCAGCATACAGGGGTCTGGGGCCAACGTCCTGACTTTC	CSIQGSGANVLTF	TRBV29-1	TRBD1	-	TRBJ2-6
TGTGCCAGCAGTCGGTTCTACATTCAGCGGACTAGCGGAAGCACAGATACGCAGTATTTT	CASSRFYIQRTSGSTDTQYF	TRBV6-2/TRBV6-3	TRBD2	-	TRBJ2-3
TGTGCCAGTAGTATAAGGATTGGACTGGAAGCTTTCTTT	CASSIRIGLEAFF	TRBV19	-	-	TRBJ1-1
TGTGCCAGCAGCCTGGCGGACGGGGAGCTGTTTTTT	CASSLADGELFF	TRBV7-3	-	-	TRBJ2-2
TGCGCCAGCTCGAATAGCGTAGTTTTCTACGAGCAGTACTTC	CASSNSVVFYEQYF	TRBV10-1	-	-	TRBJ2-7
TGCAGTACTAGAGATAGGGCTAGCGGGAGAAAGTACACCGGGGAGCTGTTTTTT	CSTRDRASGRKYTGELFF	TRBV20-1	TRBD2	-	TRBJ2-2
TGCAGTGCTGCGGGACTGGCATCCTACGAGCAGTACTTC	CSAAGLASYEQYF	TRBV20-1	-	-	TRBJ2-7
TGTGCCAGCAGCTTAGCTTTCGACATAGGCTACACCTTC	CASSLAFDIGYTF	TRBV7-2	-	-	TRBJ1-2
TGTGCCAGCAGTGAAACCCCAGGCACCTCTGGGGCCAACGTCCTGACTTTC	CASSETPGTSGANVLTF	TRBV6-1	-	-	TRBJ2-6
TGTGCCAGCAGTTTCAACACAGGCACTGAAGCTTTCTTT	CASSFNTGTEAFF	TRBV2	-	-	TRBJ1-1
TGTGCCAGTAGTATCAGAGGGGGTGAAGCTTTCTTT	CASSIRGGEAFF	TRBV19	-	-	TRBJ1-1
TGTGCCAGCAGCTTGGCTGTGGTAGGGACGGCCGGGGAGCTGTTTTTT	CASSLAVVGTAGELFF	TRBV5-4	-	-	TRBJ2-2
TGCAGTGCTAGTTCCACTAGCGGGAGGGGGTATGAGCAGTTCTTC	CSASSTSGRGYEQFF	TRBV20-1	TRBD2	-	TRBJ2-1
TGTGCCTGGAGTGGAACTAGCGGCCATGAGCAGTTCTTC	CAWSGTSGHEQFF	TRBV30	TRBD2	few	TRBJ2-1
TGTGCCAGCAGCTTGGTCGGTTCTGAGACAGGGAGGGTCTACGAGCAGTACTTC	CASSLVGSETGRVYEQYF	TRBV5-6	-	few	TRBJ2-7
TGTGCCAGCAGCTTTGGGGGGAACCAAGAGACCCAGTACTTC	CASSFGGNQETQYF	TRBV7-9	-	-	TRBJ2-5
TGCAGTGTAGTGGCTACAACAGATACGCAGTATTTT	CSVVATTDTQYF	TRBV20-1	-	-	TRBJ2-3
TGTGCCAGCAGCACGCAGCCCTATGGCTACACCTTC	CASSTQPYGYTF	TRBV7-2	-	-	TRBJ1-2
TGTGCCAGCAGTCCCCTCGATCTTTATAGCAATCAGCCCCAGCATTTT	CASSPLDLYSNQPQHF	TRBV28	-	few	TRBJ1-5
TGTGCCAGTCCCGGGAGGAATGAGCAGTTCTTC	CASPGRNEQFF	TRBV28	TRBD2	-	TRBJ2-1
TGTGCCAGCGCCGGGAAGTTGGGGGAAGAGACCCAGTACTTC	CASAGKLGEETQYF	TRBV7-9	-	-	TRBJ2-5